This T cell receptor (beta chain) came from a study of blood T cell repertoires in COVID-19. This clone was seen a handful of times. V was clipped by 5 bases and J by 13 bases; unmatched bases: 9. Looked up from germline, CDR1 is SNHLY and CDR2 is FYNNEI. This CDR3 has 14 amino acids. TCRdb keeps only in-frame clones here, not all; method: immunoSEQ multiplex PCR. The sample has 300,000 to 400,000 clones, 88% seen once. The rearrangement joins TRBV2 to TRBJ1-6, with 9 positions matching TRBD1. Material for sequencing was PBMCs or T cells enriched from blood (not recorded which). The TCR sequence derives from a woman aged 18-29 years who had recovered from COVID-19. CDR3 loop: CASSPGTGNLPLHF. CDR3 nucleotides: TGTGCCAGCAGTCCCGGGACAGGGAATTTGCCCCTCCACTTT.